One sample yielded the 32 T cell receptor beta chains listed below, sequenced in a study of T cells in Graves' hyperthyroidism and ophthalmopathy. TCR beta CDR3 sequences were amplified from RNA transcripts. Researchers ran a first-round RT-PCR on the TCR CDR3 using the HTBI primer set. TCRdb processed the multiplex PCR reads anew with MiXCR; each CDR3 protein has one entry. Seen here are more than 350,000 distinct CDR3 sequences, just under 15% observed once, and the top ten hold approximately 32%. The sample taken for sequencing was blood. The receptors shown here come from a woman younger than 45 with Graves' hyperthyroidism.

There are many counts of this clonotype. An end of the junction differs from the germline gene, which may be a read error. V and J are TRBV2 and TRBJ2-7, with 7 bases fitting TRBD1. The germline V gene has CDR1 SNHLY and CDR2 FYNNEI. The CDR3 spans 15 residues. Here the CDR3 DNA reads TGTGCCAGCAGAGAAGGTCGGACAGGCCTCTACGAGCAGTACTTC. This translates into CASREGRTGLYEQYF.

This chain joins TRBV7-8 and TRBJ1-1, with a tentative D call TRBD1 (5 bases). With 3 bases removed from V and 6 bases from J, the gap between germline ends came to 14 bases. The CDR3 totals 14 residues. CDR1 is SGHVS and CDR2 is FQNEAQ in the germline V gene. CDR3 sequence (DNA): TGTGCCAGCAGCTTCCGGGGGGTGGGGGCTGAAGCTTTCTTT. Protein: CASSFRGVGAEAFF.

Regarding this clonotype: At one boundary the junction diverges from the germline segment, which might be a read error. The J gene is TRBJ2-2, the V gene TRBV4-2; D possibly corresponds to TRBD1 (6 bases). The CDR3 consists of 14 residues. The V gene's germline CDR1 is LGHNA and CDR2 YNFKEQ. CDR3 in DNA: TGTGCCAGCAGCCCGAGGGGGAGCACCGAGGAGCTGTTTTTT. It specifies CASSPRGSTEELFF.

The CDR3 DNA sequence: TGTGCCAGTAGTATAATCCCCGGGAGTGGCGACGAGCAGTACTTC. This translates into CASSIIPGSGDEQYF. The gene calls are TRBV19 and TRBJ2-7, with D possibly matching TRBD2 (6 bases). The CDR3 extends over 15 amino acids. V was shortened by 2 bases and J by 5 bases, with 16 bases between the two germline ends. Germline-derived CDR1 and CDR2 are LNHDA and SQIVND (reference sequence).

V and J are TRBV5-6 and TRBJ1-1; TRBD1 might be the D (6 bases). This CDR3 has 13 amino acids. Germline loops: CDR1 SGHDT, CDR2 YYEEEE. Trimming shortened V by 7 bases and J by 2 bases, and 12 bases separated the two germline ends. CDR3: CASGRDTNTEAFF. CDR3 coding DNA: TGTGCCAGCGGCCGGGACACAAACACTGAAGCTTTCTTT.

In its sample, this clonotype was seen a few times. The chain combines TRBV7-6 with TRBJ2-7, with 10 nucleotides matching TRBD1. Germline V gives CDR1 SGHVS, CDR2 FNYEAQ. Unmatched junction bases numbered 8, after V lost 2 bases and J lost 1 base. CDR3 length equals 17 residues. CDR3 residues: CASSLSSPGQGSYEQYF. The CDR3 DNA is TGTGCCAGCAGCTTATCTAGCCCGGGACAGGGGTCCTACGAGCAGTACTTC.

This clonotype was detected ten times or more. The V call is TRBV5-1, the J call TRBJ2-1; D is perhaps TRBD1 or TRBD2 (6 bases each). The CDR3 sequence is 15 residues long. V lost 4 bases to trimming and J lost 6 bases, with 17 bases between them. From germline, CDR1 is SGHRS and CDR2 YFSETQ. CDR3 DNA: TGCGCCAGCAGCGGCGTCAGCGGAGGGGGCAATGAGCAGTTCTTC. Amino acids: CASSGVSGGGNEQFF.

This clonotype was seen repeatedly, ten times or more. V is TRBV12-3 or TRBV12-4 and J is TRBJ2-3; no clear D. There are 13 residues in the CDR3. V was cut by 10 bases and J by 4 bases, with 15 bases left in between. This CDR3 reads CAISEVAADTQYF. The DNA of the CDR3 is TGTGCCATCTCGGAAGTGGCGGCAGATACGCAGTATTTT.

This clonotype occurred a few times. The CDR3 DNA reads TGCGCCAGCAGCTTCGGAGCTGGGAACCAAGAGACCCAGTACTTC. It yields the protein CASSFGAGNQETQYF. The chain carries TRBV5-1 and TRBJ2-5; no reliable D call. Germline V gene sequence: CDR1 SGHRS, CDR2 YFSETQ. CDR3 length equals 15 residues. The V gene lost 2 bases and the J gene lost 0 bases, with 11 bases spanning the gap. The entire variable domain, with the rest obtained from reference TRBV5-1 and TRBJ2-5, is as follows: KAGVTQTPRYLIKTRGQQVTLSCSPISGHRSVSWYQQTPGQGLQFLFEYFSETQRNKGNFPGRFSGRQFSNSRSEMNVSTLELGDSALYLCASSFGAGNQETQYFGPGTRLLVL.

In its sample, this clonotype was seen many times. The chain combines TRBV7-2 with TRBJ2-3; D remains ambiguous. This CDR3 has 12 residues. Trimming cost V 8 bases and J 3 bases, with 9 bases left between them. Germline lookup yields CDR1 SGHTA and CDR2 FQGNSA. CDR3 sequence (DNA): TGTGCCAGCGCGTACGGGACAGATACGCAGTATTTT. It translates to CASAYGTDTQYF.

V usage is TRBV2 and J usage is TRBJ2-3, with D unclear. The CDR3 runs 16 residues. Germline CDR1 and CDR2: SNHLY and FYNNEI. The V end was cut by 2 bases, the J end by 1 base, with 13 bases between. CDR3: CASSEWASSGTDTQYF. As DNA, the CDR3 is TGTGCCAGCAGTGAATGGGCGTCTAGTGGCACAGATACGCAGTATTTT. Looking up the rest from reference TRBV2 and TRBJ2-3 gives the full variable domain: EPEVTQTPSHQVTQMGQEVILRCVPISNHLYFYWYRQILGQKVEFLVSFYNNEISEKSEIFDDQFSVERPDGSNFTLKIRSTKLEDSAMYFCASSEWASSGTDTQYFGPGTRLTVL.

This clonotype has just a few counts. The chain couples TRBV29-1 to TRBJ2-3; TRBD2 matches 7 bases. V lost 7 bases, J lost 4 bases, and 5 bases stayed unmatched. The germline V gene has CDR1 SQVTM and CDR2 ANQGSEA. The CDR3 runs 12 residues. The CDR3 bases are TGCAGCGGTGTGGCGGGAGCAGATACGCAGTATTTT. Translating it yields CSGVAGADTQYF.

This clonotype was counted ten times or more. V gene TRBV18 combines with J gene TRBJ2-4; D is possibly TRBD2 (5 bases). CDR1 is KGHSH and CDR2 is LQKENI in the germline V gene. This CDR3 is 13 amino acids long. V shed 3 bases and J shed 6 bases, with 9 bases lying between them. As DNA, the CDR3 is TGTGCCAGCTCACCCAACGGGATAAACATTCAGTACTTC. Its translation: CASSPNGINIQYF.

This clonotype was recorded at least ten times. CDR3 in amino acids: CASSLTSAAYEQYF. The CDR3 DNA is TGTGCCAGCAGCCTTACTAGCGCCGCCTACGAGCAGTACTTC. The chain joins TRBV3-1 to TRBJ2-7; TRBD2 matches 7 bases. CDR1 LGHDT and CDR2 YNNKEL come from the germline V gene (reference sequence). The CDR3 consists of 14 residues. The V segment lost 4 bases and the J segment 2 bases; nucleotides outside the gene matches: 5.

V is TRBV12-5 and J is TRBJ2-1; D unresolved. Germline values: CDR1 LGHNT, CDR2 FRNRAP. Trimming shortened V by 6 bases and J by 0 bases, and 9 bases separated the two germline ends. There are 14 residues in the CDR3. In DNA form, the CDR3 reads TGTGCTAGTGGGGTCGATTTCTCCTACAATGAGCAGTTCTTC. This gives the protein CASGVDFSYNEQFF.

This clonotype has at least ten counts. This chain connects TRBV2 to TRBJ1-3, with TRBD1 as a possible D gene (5 bases). Germline V gene data show CDR1 as SNHLY and CDR2 as FYNNEI. V shed 6 bases and J shed 0 bases, with 9 bases lying between them. The length of the CDR3 is 14 residues. In DNA form, the CDR3 reads TGTGCCAGCAGGCTGGACACCTCTGGAAACACCATATATTTT. Protein: CASRLDTSGNTIYF.

At least ten counts were recorded for this clonotype. The rearrangement uses TRBV24-1 and TRBJ2-5; no reliable D call. The CDR3 is 14 residues long. V gave up 0 bases and J gave up 1 base, with 5 bases separating them. Germline CDR1 and CDR2: KGHDR and SFDVKD. The chain's CDR3 is CATSDLGVQETQYF. CDR3 coding DNA: TGTGCCACCAGTGATTTGGGGGTCCAAGAGACCCAGTACTTC.

V and J are TRBV3-1 and TRBJ2-1; TRBD1 matches at 7 bases. Germline V lookup: CDR1 LGHDT, CDR2 YNNKEL (reference sequence). The CDR3 has 15 amino acids. The V segment lost 0 bases and the J segment 2 bases; nucleotides outside the gene matches: 1. This chain's CDR3 is CASSQETGTYNEQFF. DNA for the CDR3: TGTGCCAGCAGCCAAGAGACAGGGACCTACAATGAGCAGTTCTTC.

The V and J genes are TRBV19 and TRBJ1-5; D is uncertain. Trimming stripped 4 bases from V and 2 bases from J, with 15 bases between. CDR3 length: 16 residues. Germline-derived CDR1 and CDR2 are LNHDA and SQIVND (reference sequence). The CDR3 loop reads CASSTTWAGGNQPQHF. Written as DNA, the CDR3 is TGTGCCAGTAGTACGACGTGGGCCGGGGGCAATCAGCCCCAGCATTTT.

This clonotype was found a few times. This chain links TRBV6-5 with TRBJ2-7, with D unclear. V was pared by 2 bases and J by 7 bases, with 9 bases between. Looked up from germline, CDR1 is MNHEY and CDR2 is SVGAGI. This CDR3 has 12 amino acids. The chain's CDR3 is CASSYGWQEQYF. The CDR3 nucleotides read TGTGCCAGCAGTTACGGCTGGCAGGAGCAGTACTTC.

This clonotype was found many times. The chain combines TRBV12-3 or TRBV12-4 with TRBJ2-2, with D perhaps matching TRBD2 (5 bases). V lost 3 bases and J 0 bases, leaving 11 bases between the germline ends. This CDR3 has 16 amino acids. CDR3 protein: CASSFGIGANTGELFF. As DNA, the CDR3 is TGTGCCAGCAGTTTTGGGATCGGGGCGAACACCGGGGAGCTGTTTTTT.

This clonotype was observed many times. This chain links TRBV11-3 with TRBJ2-3, with TRBD2 identical over 9 bases. The CDR3 is made up of 16 amino acids. The junction had 11 bases not matched to a gene; V was cut back by 5 bases and J by 5 bases. CDR1 is SGHNT and CDR2 is YENEEA in the germline V gene. DNA of the CDR3: TGTGCCAGCAGCAAAGCGGGGGGCGTTCGGGGAGATACGCAGTATTTT. It specifies CASSKAGGVRGDTQYF.

This clonotype was observed a few times. CDR3 nucleotides: TGTGCCAGCAGCTTGGCCGGAGGGTTGAGCTCCTACAATGAGCAGTTCTTC. Translating it yields CASSLAGGLSSYNEQFF. V is TRBV5-6 and J is TRBJ2-1; D is perhaps TRBD2 (6 bases). This CDR3 region has 17 residues. The V gene lost 0 bases and the J gene lost 0 bases, with 13 bases spanning the gap. Germline loops: CDR1 SGHDT, CDR2 YYEEEE.

This clonotype showed up many times. V and J are TRBV7-3 and TRBJ2-2; 8 nucleotides align to TRBD2. The germline CDR1 and CDR2 sequences are SGHTA and FQGTGA. After removal of 4 bases from V and 1 base from J, the junction contained 5 bases not matched to a gene. This CDR3 comprises 16 residues. The CDR3 here is CASSSSAGGNTGELFF. CDR3 DNA: TGTGCCAGCAGCTCATCGGCGGGAGGGAACACCGGGGAGCTGTTTTTT. Drawing the rest from reference TRBV7-3 and TRBJ2-2, the complete variable domain is GAGVSQTPSNKVTEKGKYVELRCDPISGHTALYWYRQSLGQGPEFLIYFQGTGAADDSGLPNDRFFAVRPEGSVSTLKIQRTERGDSAVYLCASSSSAGGNTGELFFGEGSRLTVL.

This clonotype was found many times. This sequence joins TRBV6-1 and TRBJ1-5, with 12 nucleotides matching TRBD1. Germline V gene lookup returns CDR1 MNHNS and CDR2 SASEGT. V was clipped by 5 bases and J by 5 bases; unmatched bases: 10. The CDR3 contains 17 residues. The CDR3 nucleotides read TGTGCCAGCAGTCACCGGGACAGGGGGCGAAGTCATCAGCCCCAGCATTTT. Translated: CASSHRDRGRSHQPQHF.

The gene calls are TRBV19 and TRBJ1-1; 8 positions agree with TRBD1. V was clipped by 5 bases and J by 6 bases; unmatched bases: 5. The CDR3 covers 13 residues. Germline CDR1 LNHDA, CDR2 SQIVND (reference sequence). CDR3 sequence reads: CASSLGTGSEAFF. In DNA form, the CDR3 reads TGTGCCAGTAGTCTCGGGACAGGCTCTGAAGCTTTCTTT.

This clonotype was seen a handful of times. This sequence joins TRBV7-2 and TRBJ2-3, with D unclear. The germline gives CDR1 SGHTA, CDR2 FQGNSA. The CDR3 is 17 amino acids. The V end was cut by 1 base, the J end by 0 bases, with 14 bases between. The CDR3 here is CASSLGFRPQSTDTQYF. CDR3 sequence (DNA): TGTGCCAGCAGCTTAGGCTTTCGGCCTCAAAGCACAGATACGCAGTATTTT.

Many counts were recorded for this clonotype. This sequence joins TRBV11-3 and TRBJ2-7; a weak D match, TRBD1 (5 bases). The V gene lost 2 bases and the J gene lost 4 bases, with 9 bases spanning the gap. The CDR3 has 13 amino acids. CDR1 and CDR2 from the germline V gene are SGHNT and YENEEA. The DNA of the CDR3 is TGTGCCAGCAGCTTATCTCAGGGTTACGAGCAGTACTTC. Protein product: CASSLSQGYEQYF.

This clonotype has a count of ten or more. The rearrangement uses TRBV18 and TRBJ2-7; the D is unclear. Trimming pared 2 bases from V and 0 bases from J, leaving 14 bases between. The CDR3 is 16 amino acids. The germline V gene encodes CDR1 KGHSH and CDR2 LQKENI. CDR3 protein: CASSPSDRLSSYEQYF. The DNA of the CDR3 is TGTGCCAGCTCACCATCGGACCGCTTGAGCTCCTACGAGCAGTACTTC.

This clonotype occurred a few times. V is TRBV19 and J is TRBJ2-3, with D perhaps given as TRBD1 or TRBD2 (5 bases each). CDR3 length: 13 residues. V lost 6 bases and J 8 bases, leaving 15 bases between the germline ends. CDR1 and CDR2 (germline): LNHDA, SQIVND (reference sequence). Here the CDR3 DNA reads TGTGCCAGTAGCCAGGGTGAGGGTGGTACGCAGTATTTT. It encodes CASSQGEGGTQYF.

The V gene is TRBV29-1, the J gene TRBJ2-1, with 10 nucleotides matching TRBD2. CDR1 is SQVTM, CDR2 ANQGSEA, per germline. The CDR3 sequence is 14 residues long. CDR3 protein: CSFQGGSGRNEQFF. In DNA form, the CDR3 reads TGCAGTTTTCAAGGTGGTAGCGGGAGGAATGAGCAGTTCTTC.

The chain has TRBV3-1 and TRBJ2-1; perhaps TRBD2 as D (6 bases). The CDR3 is made up of 14 amino acids. Trimming took off 1 base at V and 7 bases at J, with 11 bases between the two ends. Germline CDR1 and CDR2: LGHDT and YNNKEL (reference sequence). CDR3 amino acids: CASSQVGTHNEQFF. For the CDR3, the DNA is TGTGCCAGCAGCCAAGTTGGGACTCATAATGAGCAGTTCTTC.